This T cell receptor beta chain was captured in a study of blood T cell repertoires in COVID-19. Study background: Sites across the United States, Italy and Spain contributed samples from acute and convalescent COVID-19. Nucleic acid was either cDNA or gDNA, and it came from T cells, B-cell-depleted T cells, or PBMCs.

Regarding this clone: Other nucleotide sequences from this sample produce the same CDR3.

In the source study's methods: By means of reference gene primer amplification, nucleated cell counts were estimated. The assay was immunoSEQ multiplex PCR, and TCRdb's table has in-frame clones only and misses some. From that table come the V and J calls and clone size; the DNA was used to work out D and trimming. The profile covers almost 300,000 clones, with about 87% appearing a single time and roughly 1.3% taken by the ten largest. Trimming cost V 3 bases and J 1 base; bases outside gene matches: 6. CDR3 length: 15 residues. Germline loops: CDR1 SGHRS, CDR2 YFSETQ. The sequence derives from a man aged 70-80 years with acute or convalescent COVID-19. Sequencing was carried out using peripheral blood. The J gene is TRBJ2-5, the V gene TRBV5-1; 7 nucleotides agree with TRBD1. The CDR3 DNA follows: TGCGCCAGCAGCTCCTTAGCAGGGGGCCAAGAGACCCAGTACTTC. This encodes CASSSLAGGQETQYF.